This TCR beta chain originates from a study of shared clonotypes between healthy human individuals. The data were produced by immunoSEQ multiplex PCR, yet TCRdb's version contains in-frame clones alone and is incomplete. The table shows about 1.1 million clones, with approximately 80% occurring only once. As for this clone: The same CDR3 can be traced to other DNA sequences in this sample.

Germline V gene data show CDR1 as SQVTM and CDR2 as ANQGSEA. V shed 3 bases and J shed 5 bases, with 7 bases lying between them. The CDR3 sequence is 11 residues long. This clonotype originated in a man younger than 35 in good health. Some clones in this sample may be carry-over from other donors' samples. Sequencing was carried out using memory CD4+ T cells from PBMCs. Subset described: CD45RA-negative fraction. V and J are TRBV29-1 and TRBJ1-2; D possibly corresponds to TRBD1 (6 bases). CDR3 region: CSVDTGYGYTF. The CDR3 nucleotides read TGCAGCGTTGATACAGGGTATGGCTACACCTTC.